The 9 T cell receptor beta chains below were found in one sample sequenced in a study of beta chain features in type 1 diabetes. Whole-study results and caveats: Shortening of TCRB CDR3s, moderate but significant, appeared in all four CD4+ subsets of Type 1 diabetes patients.

Their cognate antigens are unknown. Expressed TCRB transcripts were sequenced, since all the RNA that had been isolated was reverse transcribed. Sequencing was performed with immunoSEQ multiplex PCR; in TCRdb, only in-frame clones are kept and a portion is missing. The sample has around 710,000 clones, about an eighth seen once. Sequenced sample: naive CD4+ T cells from blood. The receptors derive from a man aged 25-45 years with type 1 diabetes.

This clone has only a few counts. The V and J genes are TRBV6-5 and TRBJ2-1, with 7 nucleotides matching TRBD1. The CDR3 covers 13 residues. Germline assignment: CDR1 MNHEY and CDR2 SVGAGI. V shed 4 bases and J 9 bases; nucleotides not matched to a gene: 6. The CDR3 sequence is CASSSTGEFEQFF. The CDR3 DNA reads as TGTGCCAGCAGTTCTACAGGGGAATTTGAGCAGTTCTTC.

This clone was observed a handful of times. The chain is built from TRBV7-2 and TRBJ2-5; unclear D gene. The CDR3 spans 13 residues. Germline CDR1 is SGHTA and CDR2 is FQGNSA. V was pared by 1 base and J by 2 bases, with 5 bases between. CDR3 sequence reads: CASSLVHQETQYF. The CDR3, as DNA: TGTGCCAGCAGCTTAGTACATCAAGAGACCCAGTACTTC.

The chain joins TRBV6-1 to TRBJ1-2; the match to TRBD1 covers 7 bases. This CDR3 has 13 residues. CDR1 and CDR2 from the germline V gene are MNHNS and SASEGT. Trimming at V came to 6 bases and at J to 6 bases, leaving 7 bases not matched to a gene. In DNA, the CDR3 is TGTGCCAGCAGACTAACAGGGGAACATGGCTACACCTTC. Protein product: CASRLTGEHGYTF.

This clone came up a few times. The chain links TRBV25-1 to TRBJ1-1, with TRBD1 matching over 8 bases. The CDR3 runs to 14 residues. After removal of 6 bases from V and 6 bases from J, the junction contained 9 bases not matched to a gene. Germline CDR1 is MGHDK and CDR2 is SYGVNS. CDR3 bases: TGTGCCAGCAGCGGTACCGGGACAGGTCCTGAAGCTTTCTTT. This translates into CASSGTGTGPEAFF.

In DNA form, the CDR3 reads TGTGCCAGCTCACCAGACGCCCAGACCAAGGAGACCCAGTACTTC. This codes for CASSPDAQTKETQYF. The V gene is TRBV18, the J gene TRBJ2-5; D unclear. CDR1 and CDR2 from the germline V gene are KGHSH and LQKENI. This CDR3 comprises 15 residues. The germline V and J ends were trimmed by 2 bases and 5 bases, with 15 bases remaining between them.

The chain recombines TRBV15 with TRBJ1-5; D is ambiguous. This CDR3 has 16 amino acids. The germline V and J ends were trimmed by 0 bases and 1 base, with 10 bases remaining between them. The germline gives CDR1 LNHNV, CDR2 YYDKDF (reference sequence). Written as DNA, the CDR3 is TGTGCCACCAGCAGAGATTTATCCAGGAGCAATCAGCCCCAGCATTTT. Its translation: CATSRDLSRSNQPQHF.

The CDR3 coding sequence is TGTGCCAGCAGCTTAGTGGACAGGGAAGAGACCCAGTACTTC. Its protein is CASSLVDREETQYF. V usage is TRBV11-3 and J usage is TRBJ2-5; 8 bases map to TRBD1. J lost 3 bases, V lost 1 base, and 1 base had no gene match. From germline, CDR1 is SGHNT and CDR2 YENEEA. This CDR3 has 14 residues.

The table lists this clone with a few counts. The chain has TRBV6-1 and TRBJ1-5; the D gene is possibly TRBD1 (5 bases). This CDR3 has 14 amino acids. V lost 7 bases and J 6 bases, leaving 16 bases between the germline ends. Germline values: CDR1 MNHNS, CDR2 SASEGT. The CDR3 loop is CASKTREGVQPQHF. For the CDR3, the DNA is TGTGCCAGCAAGACCAGGGAGGGAGTTCAGCCCCAGCATTTT.

V and J are TRBV6-5 and TRBJ1-6; unclear D gene. This CDR3 comprises 15 residues. The V end lost 6 bases, the J end lost 7 bases, and 16 bases lay between the germline ends. The V gene's germline CDR1 is MNHEY and CDR2 SVGAGI. In DNA form, the CDR3 reads TGTGCCAGCAGACCCGAGGGAGGGCTGAATTCACCCCTCCACTTT. This sequence encodes CASRPEGGLNSPLHF.